Given below is one T cell receptor beta chain in context. J lost 5 bases, V lost 2 bases, and 13 bases had no gene match. Per the germline V gene, CDR1 is SGHRS and CDR2 is YFSETQ. The CDR3 has 17 amino acids. Original analysis: The assay estimated nucleated cells by amplifying reference gene primers. TCRdb's table, derived via immunoSEQ multiplex PCR, lists solely in-frame clones and lacks some. For V, J and clone size, that table is used; D and trimming come from the DNA. The sample carries 200,000 to 300,000 clones, approximately 84% recorded once. The source of the sample is a study of blood T cell repertoires in COVID-19. Background on the study: Samples came from the United States, Italy and Spain, spanning acute and convalescent COVID-19. Sources were T cells, B-cell-depleted T cells, or PBMCs; the material itself was cDNA or gDNA.

This sequence originates from a man aged 45 to 65 with acute or convalescent COVID-19. J is TRBJ2-5 and V is TRBV5-1, with 9 bases identical to TRBD2. The sequenced sample consisted of peripheral blood. CDR3 residues: CASSFPLGGGAAETQYF. CDR3 in DNA: TGCGCCAGCAGCTTCCCCCTGGGCGGGGGGGCGGCCGAGACCCAGTACTTC.